The clone carrying this TCR beta chain was found a few times. Its antigen is currently unknown. The data are from a study of T-cell memory formation after mild COVID-19. Germline V lookup: CDR1 SEHNR, CDR2 FQNEAQ (reference sequence). With 6 bases removed from V and 6 bases from J, the gap between germline ends came to 17 bases. This CDR3 has 14 amino acids. MiXCR, run by TCRdb on the 5' RACE reads, gives a single entry per CDR3 protein. The sample has about 40,000 distinct CDR3 sequences, approximately 10% seen once. General study findings and limits: The study found balanced CD4/CD8 in clones contracting day 15 to 85 and a CD4+ lean in later expanders.

This TCR came from a man between 18 and 29 years old who had mild COVID-19 (a few samples of this study predate the infection). Cell type and time point are not known. The rearrangement joins TRBV7-9 to TRBJ1-1, with D possibly matching TRBD1 (5 bases). The specimen was PBMCs or a T cell subset sorted from them (not recorded which). CDR3 sequence reads: CASRGGGGFAEAFF. CDR3 DNA sequence: TGTGCCAGCAGGGGGGGGGGAGGTTTTGCTGAAGCTTTCTTT.